This is a list of T cell receptor beta chains from one sample in a study of blood T cell repertoires in COVID-19. Sequencing used immunoSEQ multiplex PCR; TCRdb keeps in-frame clones, though not all of them. Of fewer than 65,000 clones listed, around 93% are singletons. The sequencing input was peripheral blood. Receptor source: a man in his fifties with acute or convalescent COVID-19. The CDR3 runs from the conserved cysteine through the conserved F or W.

len: 14
v_gene: TRBV19
CDR3aa: CASHRTGGASPLHF

len: 15
v_gene: TRBV30
CDR3aa: CAWGSYRGSNQPQHF

len: 17
v_gene: TRBV10-1
CDR3aa: CASSASPGQGHTDTQYF

len: 16
v_gene: TRBV6-5
CDR3aa: CASSSHRRVRDSPLHF

len: 12
v_gene: TRBV10-3
CDR3aa: CAISDEGRIQYF

len: 13
v_gene: TRBV3-1/TRBV3-2
CDR3aa: CASSRQGGNTIYF

len: 14
v_gene: TRBV14
CDR3aa: CASSNELDSTEAFF

len: 18
v_gene: TRBV4-2
CDR3aa: CASSQFYSGGATYNEQFF

len: 14
v_gene: TRBV6-2/TRBV6-3
CDR3aa: CASSYRDFFYEQYF

len: 14
v_gene: TRBV9
CDR3aa: CASSVLSGTDTQYF

len: 11
v_gene: TRBV29-1
CDR3aa: CSATGKGEQYF